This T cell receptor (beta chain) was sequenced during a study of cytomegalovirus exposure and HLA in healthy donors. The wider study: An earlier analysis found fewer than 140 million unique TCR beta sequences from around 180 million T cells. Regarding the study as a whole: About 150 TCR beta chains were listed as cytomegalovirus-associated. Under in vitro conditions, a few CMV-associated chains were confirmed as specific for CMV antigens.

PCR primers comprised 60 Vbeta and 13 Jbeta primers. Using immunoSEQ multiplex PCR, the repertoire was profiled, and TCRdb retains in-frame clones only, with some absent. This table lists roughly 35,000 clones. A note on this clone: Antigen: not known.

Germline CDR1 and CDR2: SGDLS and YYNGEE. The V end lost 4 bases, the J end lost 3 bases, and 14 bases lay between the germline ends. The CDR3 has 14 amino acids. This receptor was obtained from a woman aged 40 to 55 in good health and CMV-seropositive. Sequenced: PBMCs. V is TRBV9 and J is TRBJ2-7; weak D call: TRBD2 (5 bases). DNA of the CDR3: TGTGCCAGCAGCCCCCGGGGAGACGTCTACGAGCAGTACTTC. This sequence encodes CASSPRGDVYEQYF.